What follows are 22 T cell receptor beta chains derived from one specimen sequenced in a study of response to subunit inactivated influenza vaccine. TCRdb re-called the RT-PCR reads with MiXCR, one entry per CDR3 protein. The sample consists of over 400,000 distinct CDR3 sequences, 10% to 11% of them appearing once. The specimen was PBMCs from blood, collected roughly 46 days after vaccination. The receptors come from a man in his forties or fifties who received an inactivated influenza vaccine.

As DNA, the CDR3 is TGCAGCGGTGGAGGGGGCGCGAGGACTGAAGCTTTCTTT. Translated: CSGGGGARTEAFF. V and J are TRBV29-1 and TRBJ1-1; 7 bases align to TRBD1. The CDR3 extends over 13 amino acids. The junction had 10 bases not matched to a gene; V was cut back by 7 bases and J by 5 bases. The germline V gene has CDR1 SQVTM and CDR2 ANQGSEA.

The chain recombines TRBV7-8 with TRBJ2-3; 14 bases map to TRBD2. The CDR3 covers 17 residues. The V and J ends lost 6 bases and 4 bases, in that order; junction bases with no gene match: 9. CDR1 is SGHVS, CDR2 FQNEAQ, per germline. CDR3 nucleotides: TGTGCCAGCAGAGCCGGGACTAGCGGGAGTAGGGCAGATACGCAGTATTTT. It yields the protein CASRAGTSGSRADTQYF.

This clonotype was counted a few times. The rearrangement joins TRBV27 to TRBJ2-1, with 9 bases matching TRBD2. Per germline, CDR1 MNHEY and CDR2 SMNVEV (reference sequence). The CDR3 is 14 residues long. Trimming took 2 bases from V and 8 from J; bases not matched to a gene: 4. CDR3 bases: TGTGCCAGCAGTTTACTAGCGGGAAGTGATGAGCAGTTCTTC. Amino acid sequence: CASSLLAGSDEQFF.

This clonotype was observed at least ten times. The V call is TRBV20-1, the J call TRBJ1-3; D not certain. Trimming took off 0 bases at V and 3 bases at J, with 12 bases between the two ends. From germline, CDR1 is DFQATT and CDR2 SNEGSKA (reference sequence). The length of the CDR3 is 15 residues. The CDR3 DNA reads TGCAGTGCTAGAGATACTCGGGTTAGTGGAAACACCATATATTTT. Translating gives CSARDTRVSGNTIYF.

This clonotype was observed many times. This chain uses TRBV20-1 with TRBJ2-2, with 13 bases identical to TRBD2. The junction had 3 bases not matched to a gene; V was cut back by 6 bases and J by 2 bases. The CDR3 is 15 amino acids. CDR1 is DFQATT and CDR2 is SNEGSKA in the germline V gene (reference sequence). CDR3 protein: CSAQGLAGNTGELFF. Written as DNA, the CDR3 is TGCAGTGCCCAGGGACTAGCGGGAAACACCGGGGAGCTGTTTTTT.

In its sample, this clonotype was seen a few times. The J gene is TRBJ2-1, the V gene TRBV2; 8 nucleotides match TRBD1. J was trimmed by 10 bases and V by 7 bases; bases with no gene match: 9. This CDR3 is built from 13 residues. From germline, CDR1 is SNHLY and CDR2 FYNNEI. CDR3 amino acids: CASKGTGGGEQFF. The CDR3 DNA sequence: TGTGCCAGCAAAGGGACAGGTGGAGGGGAGCAGTTCTTC.

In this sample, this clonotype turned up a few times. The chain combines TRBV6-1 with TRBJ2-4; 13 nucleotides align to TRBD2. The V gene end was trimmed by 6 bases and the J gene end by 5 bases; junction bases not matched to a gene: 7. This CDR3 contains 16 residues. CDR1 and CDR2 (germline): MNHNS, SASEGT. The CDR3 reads CASRQTSGRTQNIQYF. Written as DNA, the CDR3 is TGTGCCAGCAGACAGACTAGCGGGAGGACCCAAAACATTCAGTACTTC.

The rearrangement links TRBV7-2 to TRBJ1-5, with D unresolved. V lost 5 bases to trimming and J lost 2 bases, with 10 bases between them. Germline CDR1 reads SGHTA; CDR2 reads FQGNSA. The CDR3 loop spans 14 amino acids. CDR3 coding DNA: TGTGCCAGCAGCCCCGGCCTTGGCAATCAGCCCCAGCATTTT. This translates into CASSPGLGNQPQHF.

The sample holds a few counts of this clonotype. For the CDR3, the DNA is TGTGCCAGCAGAAGAGGATGGGAGGATTCACCCCTCCACTTT. Protein sequence: CASRRGWEDSPLHF. This rearrangement joins TRBV27 to TRBJ1-6, with no clear D. The CDR3 extends over 14 amino acids. V was pared by 6 bases and J by 8 bases, with 14 bases between. From germline, CDR1 is MNHEY and CDR2 SMNVEV (reference sequence).

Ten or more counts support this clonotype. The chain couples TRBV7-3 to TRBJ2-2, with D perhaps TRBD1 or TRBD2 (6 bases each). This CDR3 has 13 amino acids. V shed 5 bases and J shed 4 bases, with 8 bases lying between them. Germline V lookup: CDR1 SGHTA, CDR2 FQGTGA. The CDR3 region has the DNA TGTGCCAGCAGCGGGGGGCCCACCGGGGAGCTGTTTTTT. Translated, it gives CASSGGPTGELFF.

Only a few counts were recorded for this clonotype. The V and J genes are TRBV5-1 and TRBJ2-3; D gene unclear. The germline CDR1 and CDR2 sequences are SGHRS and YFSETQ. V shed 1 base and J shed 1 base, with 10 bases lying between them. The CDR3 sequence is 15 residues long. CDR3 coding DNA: TGCGCCAGCAGCTTGAACGGGTTTCGCACAGATACGCAGTATTTT. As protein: CASSLNGFRTDTQYF.

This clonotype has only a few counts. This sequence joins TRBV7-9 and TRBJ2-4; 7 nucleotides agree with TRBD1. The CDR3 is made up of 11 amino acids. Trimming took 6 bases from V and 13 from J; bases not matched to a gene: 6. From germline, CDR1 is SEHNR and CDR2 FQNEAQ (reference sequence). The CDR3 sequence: CASSMGQKQYF. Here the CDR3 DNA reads TGTGCCAGCAGTATGGGACAGAAGCAGTACTTC.

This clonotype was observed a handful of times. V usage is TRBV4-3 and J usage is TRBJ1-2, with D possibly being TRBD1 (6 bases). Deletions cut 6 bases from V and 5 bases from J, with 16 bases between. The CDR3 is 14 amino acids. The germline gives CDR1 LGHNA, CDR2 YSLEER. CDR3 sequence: CASSLAGTPYGYTF. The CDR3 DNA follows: TGCGCCAGCAGTTTGGCCGGGACACCTTATGGCTACACCTTC.

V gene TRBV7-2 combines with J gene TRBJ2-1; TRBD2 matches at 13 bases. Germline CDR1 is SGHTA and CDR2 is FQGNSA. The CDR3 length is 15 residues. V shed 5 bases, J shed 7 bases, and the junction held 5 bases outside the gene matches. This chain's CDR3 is CASSRLAGGGNEQFF. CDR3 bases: TGTGCCAGCAGCCGACTAGCGGGGGGCGGGAATGAGCAGTTCTTC.

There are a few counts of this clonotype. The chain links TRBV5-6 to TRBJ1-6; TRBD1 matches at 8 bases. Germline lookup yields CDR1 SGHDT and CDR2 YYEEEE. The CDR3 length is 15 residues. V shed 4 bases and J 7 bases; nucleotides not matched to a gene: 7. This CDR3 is CASSVRDRRNSPLHF. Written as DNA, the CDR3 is TGTGCCAGCAGCGTACGGGACAGGCGGAATTCACCCCTCCACTTT.

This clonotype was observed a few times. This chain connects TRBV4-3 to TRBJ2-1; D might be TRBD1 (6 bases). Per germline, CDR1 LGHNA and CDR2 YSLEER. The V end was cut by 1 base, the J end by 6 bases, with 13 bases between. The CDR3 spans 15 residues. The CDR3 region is CASSQGTAYVNEQFF. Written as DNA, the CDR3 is TGCGCCAGCAGCCAAGGGACAGCATACGTCAATGAGCAGTTCTTC.

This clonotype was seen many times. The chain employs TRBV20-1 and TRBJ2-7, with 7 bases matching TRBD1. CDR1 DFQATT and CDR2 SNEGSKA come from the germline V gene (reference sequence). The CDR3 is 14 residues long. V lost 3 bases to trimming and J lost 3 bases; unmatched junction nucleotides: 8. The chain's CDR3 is CSARGDSEFYEQYF. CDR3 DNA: TGCAGTGCTAGGGGGGACAGTGAGTTCTACGAGCAGTACTTC.

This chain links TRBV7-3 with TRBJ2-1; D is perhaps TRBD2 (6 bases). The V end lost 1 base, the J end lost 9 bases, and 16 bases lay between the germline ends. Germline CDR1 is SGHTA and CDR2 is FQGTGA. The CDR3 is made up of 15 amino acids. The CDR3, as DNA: TGTGCCAGCAGCTTAAAGGTCGGGAGTGCTTTTGAGCAGTTCTTC. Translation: CASSLKVGSAFEQFF.

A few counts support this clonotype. CDR3 region: CASSPSAGMTYEQYF. The CDR3 region has the DNA TGTGCCAGCAGTCCCTCGGCAGGGATGACCTACGAGCAGTACTTC. This chain connects TRBV12-3 or TRBV12-4 to TRBJ2-7; D is possibly TRBD1 (5 bases). Trimming cost V 5 bases and J 2 bases, with 16 bases left between them. The CDR3 extends over 15 amino acids.

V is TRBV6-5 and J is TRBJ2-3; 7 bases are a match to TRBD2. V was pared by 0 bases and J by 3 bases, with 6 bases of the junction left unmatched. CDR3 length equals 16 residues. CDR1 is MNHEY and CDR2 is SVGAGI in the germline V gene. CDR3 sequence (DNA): TGTGCCAGCAGTTACTCTCCAGGGAGGGTGACAGATACGCAGTATTTT. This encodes CASSYSPGRVTDTQYF.

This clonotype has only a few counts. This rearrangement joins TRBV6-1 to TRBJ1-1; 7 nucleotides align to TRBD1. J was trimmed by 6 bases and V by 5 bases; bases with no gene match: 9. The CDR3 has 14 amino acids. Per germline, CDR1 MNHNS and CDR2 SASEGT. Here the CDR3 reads CASSPTGKGSEAFF. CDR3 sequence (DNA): TGTGCCAGCAGTCCGACAGGGAAGGGCTCTGAAGCTTTCTTT.

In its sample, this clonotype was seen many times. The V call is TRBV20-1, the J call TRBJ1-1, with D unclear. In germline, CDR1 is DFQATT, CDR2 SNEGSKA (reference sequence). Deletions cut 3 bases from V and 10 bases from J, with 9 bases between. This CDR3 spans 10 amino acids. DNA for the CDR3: TGCAGTGCTAGCGGCGGTGGAGCTTTCTTT. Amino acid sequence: CSASGGGAFF.